One T cell receptor (beta chain) is described in this entry. In the authors' workflow: Amplified reference gene primers provided the basis for estimating nucleated cell counts. Produced via immunoSEQ multiplex PCR; TCRdb's table is partial and in-frame only. V, J and clone size are taken as reported in that table, and D and trimming were inferred from the DNA itself. Among almost 95,000 clones listed, 80% to 85% were seen once. The sample originates from a study of blood T cell repertoires in COVID-19. Looking at the study overall: Sites in the United States, Italy and Spain provided acute and convalescent COVID-19 samples. PBMCs, B-cell-depleted T cells, or T cells were the source of the cDNA or gDNA that made up the material.

V dropped 5 bases and J dropped 3 bases, with 11 bases sitting between them. This CDR3 is 13 amino acids long. Germline loops: CDR1 SGHTA, CDR2 FQGNSA. The chain uses TRBV7-2 and TRBJ2-7, with D hard to call. This TCR was sampled from a man between 60 and 75 years old with acute or convalescent COVID-19. The sample comprised peripheral blood. The CDR3 coding sequence is TGTGCCAGCAGCCTAGATCAGTTCTACGAGCAGTACTTC. It yields the protein CASSLDQFYEQYF.